This T cell receptor (beta chain) was identified in a study of cytomegalovirus exposure and HLA in healthy donors. PCR employed 60 Vbeta and 13 Jbeta primers. Original processing notes: Later, an analysis found 75 million to 100 million unique TCR beta chains, and approximately 10 million of these were shared. Some clones are missing from TCRdb's copy, which holds only in-frame ones; the method was immunoSEQ multiplex PCR. V, J and clone size derive from that table, while D and trimming were established from the DNA sequence. In all, the sample yields just over 60,000 clones. Trimming stripped 0 bases from V and 2 bases from J, with 9 bases between. CDR3 length equals 14 residues. CDR1 SGHTS and CDR2 YDEGEE come from the germline V gene. Turning to this clone: As yet, its antigen is unknown.

Whole-study results and caveats: When analyzed later, a missense DCLRE1C variant was found to be linked to TCR beta V- and J-gene trimming. Confirmation in vitro established that three CMV-associated chains were specific for CMV antigens. Excluded: some indistinguishable V segments such as TRBV6-2 and TRBV6-3.

The specimen sequenced was PBMCs. The rearrangement links TRBV5-8 to TRBJ2-7; unclear D gene. The receptor was derived from a man aged 25-45 years in good health and CMV-seropositive. This CDR3 is CASSLAPGPYEQYF. The CDR3 DNA reads TGTGCCAGCAGCTTGGCCCCAGGCCCCTACGAGCAGTACTTC.